This TCR beta chain was observed in a study of T cells in Graves' hyperthyroidism and ophthalmopathy. The germline gives CDR1 SGHTA, CDR2 FQGNSA. The CDR3 is made up of 14 amino acids. As for this clonotype: One end of the junction is discordant with germline, which a read error may explain.

Researchers took RNA transcripts and amplified the TCR beta CDR3 regions from them. TCR CDR3 regions were first amplified by RT-PCR with HTBI primers. TCRdb analysed the multiplex PCR reads with MiXCR anew, one entry per CDR3 protein. Among over 450,000 distinct CDR3 sequences, approximately 15% were seen once, and the ten largest hold around 17%. V is TRBV7-2 and J is TRBJ2-1; 8 nucleotides match TRBD2. The source is a woman aged 18 to 35 with Graves' hyperthyroidism. The sequenced sample was blood. Here the CDR3 reads CVSGGAGSYNEQFF. CDR3 sequence (DNA): TGTGTCAGCGGGGGCGCGGGATCCTACAATGAGCAGTTCTTC.